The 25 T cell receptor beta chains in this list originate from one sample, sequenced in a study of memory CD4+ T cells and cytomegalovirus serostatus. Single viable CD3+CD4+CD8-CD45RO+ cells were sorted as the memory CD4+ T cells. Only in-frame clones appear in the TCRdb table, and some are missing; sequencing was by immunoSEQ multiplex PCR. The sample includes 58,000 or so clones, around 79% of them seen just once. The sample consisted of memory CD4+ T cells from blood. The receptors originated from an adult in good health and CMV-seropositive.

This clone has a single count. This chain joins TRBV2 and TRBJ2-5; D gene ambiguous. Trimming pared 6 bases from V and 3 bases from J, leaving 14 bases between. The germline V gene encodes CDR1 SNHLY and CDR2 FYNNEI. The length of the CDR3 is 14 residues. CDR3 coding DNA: TGTGCCAGCAGGGGTTACCAGAGCAAAGAGACCCAGTACTTC. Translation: CASRGYQSKETQYF.

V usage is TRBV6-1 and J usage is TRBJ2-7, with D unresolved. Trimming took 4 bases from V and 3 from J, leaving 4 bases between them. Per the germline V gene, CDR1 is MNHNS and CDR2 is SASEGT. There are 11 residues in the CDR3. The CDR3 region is CASSAFYEQYV. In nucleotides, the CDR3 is TGTGCCAGCAGTGCATTCTACGAGCAGTACGTC.

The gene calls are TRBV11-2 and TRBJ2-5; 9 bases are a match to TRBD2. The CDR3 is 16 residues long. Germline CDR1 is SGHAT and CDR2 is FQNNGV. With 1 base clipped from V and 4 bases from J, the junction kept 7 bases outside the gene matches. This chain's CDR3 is CASSLGSSGRGETQYF. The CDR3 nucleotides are TGTGCCAGCAGCTTAGGTAGTAGCGGGAGAGGAGAGACCCAGTACTTC. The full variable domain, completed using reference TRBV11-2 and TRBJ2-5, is EAGVAQSPRYKIIEKRQSVAFWCNPISGHATLYWYQQILGQGPKLLIQFQNNGVVDDSQLPKDRFSAERLKGVDSTLKIQPAKLEDSAVYLCASSLGSSGRGETQYFGPGTRLLVL.

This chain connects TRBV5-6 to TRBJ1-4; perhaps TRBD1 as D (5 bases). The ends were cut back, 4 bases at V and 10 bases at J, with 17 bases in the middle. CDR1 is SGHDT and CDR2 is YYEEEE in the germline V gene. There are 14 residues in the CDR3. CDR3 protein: CASSMVGGIGKLFF. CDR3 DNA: TGTGCCAGCAGCATGGTGGGGGGGATTGGAAAACTGTTTTTT.

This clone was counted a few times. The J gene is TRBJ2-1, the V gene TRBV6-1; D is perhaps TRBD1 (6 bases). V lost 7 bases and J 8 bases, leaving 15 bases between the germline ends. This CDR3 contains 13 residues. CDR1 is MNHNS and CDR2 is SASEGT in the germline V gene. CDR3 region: CASTQGGRDEQFF. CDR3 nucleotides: TGTGCCAGCACCCAAGGGGGAAGGGATGAGCAGTTCTTC.

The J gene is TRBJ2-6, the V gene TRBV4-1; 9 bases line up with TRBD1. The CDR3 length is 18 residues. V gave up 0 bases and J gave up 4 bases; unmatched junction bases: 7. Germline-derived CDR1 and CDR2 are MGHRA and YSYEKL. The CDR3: CASSQDQGTGNGANVLTF. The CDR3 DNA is TGCGCCAGCAGCCAAGATCAGGGGACAGGGAACGGGGCCAACGTCCTGACTTTC.

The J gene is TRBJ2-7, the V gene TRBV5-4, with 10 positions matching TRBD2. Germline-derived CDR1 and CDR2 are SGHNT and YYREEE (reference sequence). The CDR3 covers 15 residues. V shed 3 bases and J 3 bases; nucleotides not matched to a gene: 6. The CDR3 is CASSYSGRANYEQYF. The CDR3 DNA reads TGTGCCAGCAGCTACAGCGGGAGGGCGAACTACGAGCAGTACTTC.

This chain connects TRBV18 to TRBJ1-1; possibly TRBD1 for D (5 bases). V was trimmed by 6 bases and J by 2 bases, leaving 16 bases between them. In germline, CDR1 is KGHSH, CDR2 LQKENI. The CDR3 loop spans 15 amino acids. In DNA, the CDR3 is TGTGCCAGCTCTCCCGGGACCAGACCTAACACTGAAGCTTTCTTT. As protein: CASSPGTRPNTEAFF.

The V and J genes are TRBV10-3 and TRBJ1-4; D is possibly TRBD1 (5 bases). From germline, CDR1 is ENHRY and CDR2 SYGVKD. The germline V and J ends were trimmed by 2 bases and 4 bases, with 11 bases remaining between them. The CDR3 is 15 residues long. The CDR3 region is CAISERAGINEKLFF. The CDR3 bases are TGTGCCATCAGTGAGAGGGCAGGGATTAATGAAAAACTGTTTTTT.

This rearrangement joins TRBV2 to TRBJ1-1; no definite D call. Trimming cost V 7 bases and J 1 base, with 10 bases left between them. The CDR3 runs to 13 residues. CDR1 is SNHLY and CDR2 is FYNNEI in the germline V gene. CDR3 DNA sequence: TGTGCCAGCAACCCCGAGGGGAACACTGAAGCTTTCTTT. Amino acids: CASNPEGNTEAFF.

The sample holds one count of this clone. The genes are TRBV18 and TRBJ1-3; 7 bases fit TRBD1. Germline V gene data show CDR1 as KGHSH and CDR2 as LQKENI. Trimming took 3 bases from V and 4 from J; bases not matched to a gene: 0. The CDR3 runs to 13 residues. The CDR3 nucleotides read TGTGCCAGCTCACCGGGACAGGGAAACACCATATATTTT. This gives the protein CASSPGQGNTIYF.

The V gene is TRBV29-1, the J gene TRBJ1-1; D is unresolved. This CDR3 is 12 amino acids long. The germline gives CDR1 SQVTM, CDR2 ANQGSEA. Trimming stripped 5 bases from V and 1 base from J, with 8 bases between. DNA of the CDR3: TGCAGCGTTAACAACCAGAACACTGAAGCTTTCTTT. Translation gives CSVNNQNTEAFF. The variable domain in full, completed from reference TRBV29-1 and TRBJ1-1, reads SAVISQKPSRDICQRGTSLTIQCQVDSQVTMMFWYRQQPGQSLTLIATANQGSEATYESGFVIDKFPISRPNLTFSTLTVSNMSPEDSSIYLCSVNNQNTEAFFGQGTRLTVV.

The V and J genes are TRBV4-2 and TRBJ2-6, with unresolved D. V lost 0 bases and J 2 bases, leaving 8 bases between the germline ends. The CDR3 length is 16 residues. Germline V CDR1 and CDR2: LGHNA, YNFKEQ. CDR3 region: CASSQDRVTGANVLTF. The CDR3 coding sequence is TGTGCCAGCAGCCAAGATAGAGTCACTGGGGCCAACGTCCTGACTTTC.

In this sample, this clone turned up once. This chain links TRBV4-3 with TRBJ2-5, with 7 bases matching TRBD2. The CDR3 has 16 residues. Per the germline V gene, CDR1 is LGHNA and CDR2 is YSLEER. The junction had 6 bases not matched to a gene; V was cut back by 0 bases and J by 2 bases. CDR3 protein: CASSQDAGDGQETQYF. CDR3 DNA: TGCGCCAGCAGCCAAGATGCGGGAGATGGTCAAGAGACCCAGTACTTC.

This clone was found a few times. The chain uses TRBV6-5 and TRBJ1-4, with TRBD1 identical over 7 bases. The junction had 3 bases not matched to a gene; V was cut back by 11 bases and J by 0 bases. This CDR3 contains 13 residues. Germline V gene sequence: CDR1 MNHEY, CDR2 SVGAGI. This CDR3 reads CACQGATNEKLFF. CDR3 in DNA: TGTGCCTGCCAGGGGGCAACTAATGAAAAACTGTTTTTT.

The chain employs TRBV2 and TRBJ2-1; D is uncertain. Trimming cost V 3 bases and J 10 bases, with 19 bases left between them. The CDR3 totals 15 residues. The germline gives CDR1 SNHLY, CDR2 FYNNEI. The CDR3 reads CASSDQAGSNVEQFF. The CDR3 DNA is TGTGCCAGCAGTGATCAGGCTGGCTCCAATGTCGAGCAGTTCTTC.

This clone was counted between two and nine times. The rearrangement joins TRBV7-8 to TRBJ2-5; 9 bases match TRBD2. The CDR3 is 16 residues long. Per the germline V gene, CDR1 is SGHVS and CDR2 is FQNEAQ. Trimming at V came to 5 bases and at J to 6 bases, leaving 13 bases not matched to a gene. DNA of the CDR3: TGTGCCAGCAGCCCTATAGGAGTAGCGGGAGATCAGACCCAGTACTTC. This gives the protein CASSPIGVAGDQTQYF. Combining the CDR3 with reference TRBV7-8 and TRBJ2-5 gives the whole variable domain GAGVSQSPRYKVAKRGQDVALRCDPISGHVSLFWYQQALGQGPEFLTYFQNEAQLDKSGLPSDRFFAERPEGSVSTLKIQRTQQEDSAVYLCASSPIGVAGDQTQYFGPGTRLLVL.

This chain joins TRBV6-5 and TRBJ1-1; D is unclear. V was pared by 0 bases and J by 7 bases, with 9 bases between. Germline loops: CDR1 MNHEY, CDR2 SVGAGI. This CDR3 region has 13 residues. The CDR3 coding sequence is TGTGCCAGCAGTTACTCTAGACGGGATGAAGCTTTCTTT. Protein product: CASSYSRRDEAFF.

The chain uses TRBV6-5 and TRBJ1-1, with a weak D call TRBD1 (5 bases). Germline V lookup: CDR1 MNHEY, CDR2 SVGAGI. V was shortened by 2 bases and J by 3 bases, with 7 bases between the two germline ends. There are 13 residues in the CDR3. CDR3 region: CASSYDRYTEAFF. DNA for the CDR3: TGTGCCAGCAGTTACGACAGATACACTGAAGCTTTCTTT.

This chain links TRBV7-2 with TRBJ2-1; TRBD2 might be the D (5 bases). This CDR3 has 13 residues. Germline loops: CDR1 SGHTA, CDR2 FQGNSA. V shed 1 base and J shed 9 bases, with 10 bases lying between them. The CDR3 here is CASSLVRAGEQFF. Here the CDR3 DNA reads TGTGCCAGCAGCTTAGTTCGGGCGGGTGAGCAGTTCTTC.

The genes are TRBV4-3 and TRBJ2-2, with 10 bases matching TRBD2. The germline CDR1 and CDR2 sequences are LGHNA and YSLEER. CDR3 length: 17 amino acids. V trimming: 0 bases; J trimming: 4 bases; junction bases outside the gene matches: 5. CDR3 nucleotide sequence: TGCGCCAGCAGCCAAGAGTTGACTAGCGGGCTCACCGGGGAGCTGTTTTTT. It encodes CASSQELTSGLTGELFF.

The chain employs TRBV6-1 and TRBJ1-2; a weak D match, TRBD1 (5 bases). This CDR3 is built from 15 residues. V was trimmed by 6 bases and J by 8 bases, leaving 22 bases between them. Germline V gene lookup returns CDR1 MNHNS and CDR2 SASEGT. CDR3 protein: CASSPSPEGTRGYTF. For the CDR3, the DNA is TGTGCCAGCAGCCCCTCTCCCGAAGGGACCAGGGGCTACACCTTC.

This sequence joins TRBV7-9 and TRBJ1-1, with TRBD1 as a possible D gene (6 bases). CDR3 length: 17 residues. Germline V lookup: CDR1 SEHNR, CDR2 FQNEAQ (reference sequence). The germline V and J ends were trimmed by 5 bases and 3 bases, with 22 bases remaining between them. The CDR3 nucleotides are TGTGCCAGCAGCCCCGTGGCGTGGTGGGGGCGCGACACTGAAGCTTTCTTT. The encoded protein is CASSPVAWWGRDTEAFF.

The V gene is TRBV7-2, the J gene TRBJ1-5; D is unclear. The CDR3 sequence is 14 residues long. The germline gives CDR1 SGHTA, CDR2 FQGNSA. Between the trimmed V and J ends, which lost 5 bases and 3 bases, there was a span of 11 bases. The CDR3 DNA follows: TGTGCCAGCAGCCCCGGACGGAACAATCAGCCCCAGCATTTT. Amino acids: CASSPGRNNQPQHF.

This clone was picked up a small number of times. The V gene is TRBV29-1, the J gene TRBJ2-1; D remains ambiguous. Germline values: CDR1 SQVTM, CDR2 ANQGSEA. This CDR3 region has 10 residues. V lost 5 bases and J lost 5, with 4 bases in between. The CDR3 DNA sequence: TGCAGCGTTTTTAACAATGAGCAGTTCTTC. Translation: CSVFNNEQFF.